The 21 T cell receptor beta chains below come from one sample, sequenced in a study of shared clonotypes between healthy human individuals. Clones were sequenced by immunoSEQ multiplex PCR, and TCRdb holds only the in-frame ones, with some missing. The table lists more than 1 million clones, around 82% of them singletons, with under 0.65% in the top ten. The material sequenced was memory CD4+ T cells from PBMCs. Subset indicated: CD45RA-negative fraction. The source of these receptors is a young man in good health. Some clones in this sample may be carry-over from other donors' samples.

This clone was recorded once. This chain uses TRBV11-2 with TRBJ1-2; D perhaps matches TRBD1 (5 bases). The V and J ends lost 5 bases and 4 bases respectively, with 14 bases between them. Per the germline V gene, CDR1 is SGHAT and CDR2 is FQNNGV. There are 14 residues in the CDR3. The DNA of the CDR3 is TGTGCCAGCAGCCTACTGACAGCATCCTATGGCTACACCTTC. Residues: CASSLLTASYGYTF.

V usage is TRBV7-8 and J usage is TRBJ1-1; no firm D call. Deletions cut 6 bases from V and 1 base from J, with 9 bases between. The CDR3 runs 13 residues. CDR1 SGHVS and CDR2 FQNEAQ come from the germline V gene. As DNA, the CDR3 is TGTGCCAGCAGGGGCGACGGGAACACTGAAGCTTTCTTT. Protein sequence: CASRGDGNTEAFF.

V gene TRBV21-1 combines with J gene TRBJ2-3; the D call of TRBD1 is as the table states it, not checked on the DNA. TRBV21-1 is shown as a pseudogene. The CDR3 consists of 17 residues. CDR3 coding DNA: TGTGCCAGCAGCAAAGTTTCGGCAGGTACCCTCGTGGATACGCAGTATTTT. Its translation is CASSKVSAGTLVDTQYF.

V usage is TRBV27 and J usage is TRBJ2-5; TRBD1 matches at 9 bases. V shed 6 bases, J shed 5 bases, and the junction held 4 bases outside the gene matches. The CDR3 is made up of 13 amino acids. Germline V CDR1 and CDR2: MNHEY, SMNVEV (reference sequence). CDR3 sequence reads: CASRQQGAETQYF. The CDR3 nucleotides read TGTGCCAGCAGACAACAGGGGGCGGAGACCCAGTACTTC.

In this sample, this clone turned up once. The V call is TRBV11-2, the J call TRBJ2-2; TRBD2 matches 10 bases. Germline V lookup: CDR1 SGHAT, CDR2 FQNNGV. The J segment lost 6 bases and the V segment lost 1 base, leaving 5 bases of the junction unmatched. There are 16 residues in the CDR3. CDR3 sequence reads: CASSLAASGRPGELFF. CDR3 in DNA: TGTGCCAGCAGCTTAGCGGCTAGCGGGAGACCCGGGGAGCTGTTTTTT.

A few counts support this clone. V gene TRBV10-3 combines with J gene TRBJ2-7; D call uncertain. Trimming removed 6 bases from V and 0 bases from J, with 15 bases in between. CDR3 length: 15 residues. Looked up from germline, CDR1 is ENHRY and CDR2 is SYGVKD. CDR3 bases: TGTGCCATCAGCGCTTGGGGTCAAAGCTCCTACGAGCAGTACTTC. It is translated as CAISAWGQSSYEQYF.

The V and J genes are TRBV7-2 and TRBJ2-7, with 14 nucleotides matching TRBD2. The trim removed 5 bases at V and 6 bases at J, leaving 6 bases unmatched. Germline V lookup: CDR1 SGHTA, CDR2 FQGNSA. The CDR3 runs to 15 residues. CDR3 sequence reads: CASSQRLAGGREQYF. CDR3 coding DNA: TGTGCCAGCAGCCAAAGACTAGCGGGAGGGCGCGAGCAGTACTTC.

The chain combines TRBV10-3 with TRBJ1-1, with a tentative D call TRBD1 (5 bases). The V gene's germline CDR1 is ENHRY and CDR2 SYGVKD. There are 15 residues in the CDR3. The V gene lost 8 bases and the J gene lost 1 base, with 17 bases spanning the gap. DNA of the CDR3: TGTGCCATCCTCGGGCAACTGGGGACGAACACTGAAGCTTTCTTT. The encoded protein is CAILGQLGTNTEAFF.

The V gene is TRBV19, the J gene TRBJ2-7; TRBD1 matches at 9 bases. The CDR3 contains 14 residues. The V segment lost 6 bases and the J segment 5 bases; nucleotides outside the gene matches: 8. Germline V gene lookup returns CDR1 LNHDA and CDR2 SQIVND (reference sequence). Here the CDR3 DNA reads TGTGCCAGTAGGAACACAGGGGGCCGGGACGAGCAGTACTTC. As protein: CASRNTGGRDEQYF. Based on the CDR3 plus reference TRBV19 and TRBJ2-7, the full variable domain is DGGITQSPKYLFRKEGQNVTLSCEQNLNHDAMYWYRQDPGQGLRLIYYSQIVNDFQKGDIAEGYSVSREKKESFPLTVTSAQKNPTAFYLCASRNTGGRDEQYFGPGTRLTVT.

This rearrangement joins TRBV28 to TRBJ1-2; no reliable D call. CDR3 length: 13 residues. The germline CDR1 and CDR2 sequences are MDHEN and SYDVKM. V was pared by 5 bases and J by 8 bases, with 15 bases between. The CDR3 is CASSQRANRGYTF. The CDR3, as DNA: TGTGCCAGCAGTCAGCGGGCAAACCGAGGCTACACCTTC.

This chain joins TRBV7-8 and TRBJ2-1, with 8 bases aligning to TRBD1. J gave up 9 bases and V 5 bases, and 9 bases lay outside the gene matches. Per germline, CDR1 SGHVS and CDR2 FQNEAQ. The CDR3 has 14 amino acids. This CDR3 reads CASSPWTGKGEQFF. CDR3 bases: TGTGCCAGCAGCCCCTGGACAGGGAAGGGTGAGCAGTTCTTC. The full variable domain, with the rest looked up from reference TRBV7-8 and TRBJ2-1, is GAGVSQSPRYKVAKRGQDVALRCDPISGHVSLFWYQQALGQGPEFLTYFQNEAQLDKSGLPSDRFFAERPEGSVSTLKIQRTQQEDSAVYLCASSPWTGKGEQFFGPGTRLTVL.

The rearrangement links TRBV15 to TRBJ2-7; TRBD1 or TRBD2 may be the D gene (7 bases each). Per the germline V gene, CDR1 is LNHNV and CDR2 is YYDKDF (reference sequence). The V and J ends lost 1 base and 9 bases respectively, with 19 bases between them. The CDR3 consists of 15 residues. This CDR3 is CATSRAVRGLAVQYF. CDR3 coding DNA: TGTGCCACCAGCAGAGCCGTAAGGGGGCTAGCGGTGCAGTACTTC.

The chain couples TRBV11-1 to TRBJ2-2; 7 nucleotides agree with TRBD1. Trimming cost V 7 bases and J 0 bases; bases outside gene matches: 5. Germline-derived CDR1 and CDR2 are SGHAT and FQDESV (reference sequence). The CDR3 length is 15 residues. CDR3 residues: CASMRTGANTGELFF. The CDR3 nucleotides are TGTGCCAGCATGCGGACAGGTGCGAACACCGGGGAGCTGTTTTTT. The complete variable domain, with remaining parts taken from reference TRBV11-1 and TRBJ2-2, reads EAEVAQSPRYKITEKSQAVAFWCDPISGHATLYWYRQILGQGPELLVQFQDESVVDDSQLPKDRFSAERLKGVDSTLKIQPAELGDSAMYLCASMRTGANTGELFFGEGSRLTVL.

V gene TRBV28 combines with J gene TRBJ1-2, with no clear D. The CDR3 is 13 residues long. CDR1 and CDR2 (germline): MDHEN, SYDVKM. With 2 bases removed from V and 5 bases from J, the gap between germline ends came to 9 bases. CDR3 protein: CASSLETRYGYTF. The CDR3 DNA reads TGTGCCAGCAGTTTAGAGACTCGGTATGGCTACACCTTC.

The chain uses TRBV11-2 and TRBJ1-1; D perhaps matches TRBD1 (5 bases). CDR1 is SGHAT, CDR2 FQNNGV, per germline. This CDR3 has 14 residues. Trimming left V 5 bases short and J 12 bases short, with 22 bases between. Here the CDR3 DNA reads TGTGCCAGCAGCCCCAATCGGGGGTCAGATCCATCTTTCTTT. This sequence encodes CASSPNRGSDPSFF.

The chain employs TRBV5-4 and TRBJ2-7, with unresolved D. The CDR3 sequence is 13 residues long. Trimming left V 0 bases short and J 5 bases short, with 9 bases between. Germline loops: CDR1 SGHNT, CDR2 YYREEE (reference sequence). The CDR3 region has the DNA TGTGCCAGCAGCTTGGCCTCCTTGGACGAGCAGTACTTC. Its protein is CASSLASLDEQYF.

The genes are TRBV4-1 and TRBJ1-5; 8 nucleotides match TRBD1. Per germline, CDR1 MGHRA and CDR2 YSYEKL. The length of the CDR3 is 18 residues. Trimming removed 0 bases from V and 3 bases from J; junction bases left unmatched: 10. The CDR3 sequence: CASSQDNRGYGVNQPQHF. DNA of the CDR3: TGCGCCAGCAGCCAAGATAACAGGGGGTATGGGGTCAATCAGCCCCAGCATTTT.

J is TRBJ2-7 and V is TRBV9; TRBD2 aligns across 7 bases. This CDR3 is 15 amino acids long. CDR1 SGDLS and CDR2 YYNGEE come from the germline V gene. Losses at the gene ends were 4 bases for V and 3 bases for J; bases not matched to a gene: 10. The CDR3 coding sequence is TGTGCCAGCAGCCCCCACGAAGCGGGGTTCTACGAGCAGTACTTC. Protein product: CASSPHEAGFYEQYF.

This clone came up many times. The chain uses TRBV28 and TRBJ2-5; D not resolved. The CDR3 runs 14 residues. The V gene's germline CDR1 is MDHEN and CDR2 SYDVKM. V dropped 2 bases and J dropped 2 bases, with 9 bases sitting between them. The CDR3 nucleotides are TGTGCCAGCAGTTTAATCGGAAGACAAGAGACCCAGTACTTC. Protein product: CASSLIGRQETQYF.

This clone was seen only once. The chain combines TRBV21-1 with TRBJ1-1; TRBD1, the D gene given by the table, was not confirmed from the DNA. TRBV21-1 is recorded as a pseudogene. This CDR3 spans 13 amino acids. The CDR3 reads CASSTSDRNEAFF. CDR3 in DNA: TGTGCCAGCAGCACCTCGGACAGGAATGAAGCTTTCTTT.

The gene calls are TRBV14 and TRBJ2-7; perhaps TRBD2 as D (5 bases). The germline V gene encodes CDR1 SGHDN and CDR2 FVKESK. The V and J ends lost 6 bases and 7 bases respectively, with 16 bases between them. This CDR3 has 13 amino acids. The CDR3 loop is CASRRSAGVEQYF. The DNA for the CDR3 is TGTGCCAGCAGAAGATCCGCGGGTGTGGAGCAGTACTTC.